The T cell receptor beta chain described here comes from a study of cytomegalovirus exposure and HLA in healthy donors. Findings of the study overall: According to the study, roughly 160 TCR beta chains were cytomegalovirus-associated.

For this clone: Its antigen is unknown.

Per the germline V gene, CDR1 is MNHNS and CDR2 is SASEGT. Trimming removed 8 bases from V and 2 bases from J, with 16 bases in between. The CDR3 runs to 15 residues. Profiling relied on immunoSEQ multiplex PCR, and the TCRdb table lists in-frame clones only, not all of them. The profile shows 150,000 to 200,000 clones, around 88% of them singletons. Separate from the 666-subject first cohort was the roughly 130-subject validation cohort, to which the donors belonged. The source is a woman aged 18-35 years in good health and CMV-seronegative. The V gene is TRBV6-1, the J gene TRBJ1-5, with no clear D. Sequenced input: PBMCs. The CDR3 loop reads CASHTIELGNQPQHF. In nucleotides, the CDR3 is TGTGCCAGCCATACAATCGAATTGGGCAATCAGCCCCAGCATTTT.